The clone carrying this TCR beta chain has a handful of counts. Antigen unknown. Sequenced with the Oncomine TCR Beta short-read assay was DNA taken from cultured CD4+ T cells. MiXCR, applied by TCRdb to the PCR reads, yields one record per CDR3 protein. The sample holds some 11,000 distinct CDR3 sequences, roughly 31% seen once. This entry comes from a study of vaccination and CD4 T cells after COVID-19. As for the study in general: Of the convalescent patients, who were SARS-CoV-2 positive by nasal swab PCR, about nine had mild and one severe disease. The convalescents were made up of six males and four females, two of whom were Hispanic.

Study outcomes and limitations: Spike mono-reactivity was evident in 304 of the 307 vaccine-specific clones derived from convalescent patients. A relatively small number of convalescent patients were studied, and no early post-infection timepoints were included.

The treatment was: approximately 10-day PBMC culture with coronavirus spike peptide pools or control peptides (ViraFEST assay). The CDR3 length is 15 residues. Germline V CDR1 and CDR2: MNHNS, SASEGT. The ends were cut back, 3 bases at V and 1 base at J, with 12 bases in the middle. The source of this sequence is a human donor who had recovered from COVID-19. The chain has TRBV6-1 and TRBJ2-5; TRBD2 might be the D (5 bases). Sequenced sample: CD4+ T cells from blood, cultured in vitro. The CDR3 protein is CASSEHGKAQETQYF. CDR3 nucleotide sequence: TGTGCCAGCAGTGAGCACGGGAAAGCCCAAGAGACCCAGTACTTC.